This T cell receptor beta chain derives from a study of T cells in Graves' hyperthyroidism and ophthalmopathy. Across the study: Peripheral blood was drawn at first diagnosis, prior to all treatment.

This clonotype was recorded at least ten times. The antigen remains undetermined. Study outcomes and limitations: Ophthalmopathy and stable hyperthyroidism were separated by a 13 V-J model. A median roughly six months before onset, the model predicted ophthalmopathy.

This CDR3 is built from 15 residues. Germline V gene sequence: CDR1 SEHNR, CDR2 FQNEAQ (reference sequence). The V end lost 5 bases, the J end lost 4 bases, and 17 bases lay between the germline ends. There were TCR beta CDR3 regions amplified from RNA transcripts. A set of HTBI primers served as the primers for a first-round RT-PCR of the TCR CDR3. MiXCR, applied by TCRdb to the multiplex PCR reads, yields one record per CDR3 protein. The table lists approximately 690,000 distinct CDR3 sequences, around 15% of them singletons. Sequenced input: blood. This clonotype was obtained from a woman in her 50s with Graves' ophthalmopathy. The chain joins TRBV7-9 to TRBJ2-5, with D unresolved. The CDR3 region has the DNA TGTGCCAGCAGCCACATAGACCGCTTAGTAGAGACCCAGTACTTC. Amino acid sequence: CASSHIDRLVETQYF.